The 10 T cell receptor beta chains given below trace back to one sample, sequenced in a study of blood T cell repertoires in COVID-19. The assay was immunoSEQ multiplex PCR, and TCRdb's table has in-frame clones only and misses some. The table lists about 260,000 clones, about 91% of them singletons. The sample taken for sequencing was PBMCs or T cells enriched from blood (not recorded which). Receptors were obtained from a woman aged 40 to 49 with acute COVID-19.

V is TRBV5-1 and J is TRBJ2-6, with D possibly TRBD2 on 6 matching bases. Trimming stripped 6 bases from V and 3 bases from J, with 25 bases between. This CDR3 has 19 residues. CDR1 SGHRS and CDR2 YFSETQ come from the germline V gene. For the CDR3, the DNA is TGCGCCAGCAAGACCCGGCTAATTGGGGGGAGTGATGGGGCCAACGTCCTGACTTTC. Translation gives CASKTRLIGGSDGANVLTF.

V is TRBV11-2 and J is TRBJ2-1; a possible D gene is TRBD2 (6 bases). The germline V gene encodes CDR1 SGHAT and CDR2 FQNNGV. The CDR3 is 18 residues long. V lost 2 bases and J lost 6, with 23 bases in between. The CDR3: CASSLNGGFATGSNEQFF. The CDR3 nucleotides are TGTGCCAGCAGCTTAAACGGCGGCTTTGCTACCGGGAGCAATGAGCAGTTCTTC.

The V and J genes are TRBV7-2 and TRBJ2-1; TRBD2 might be the D (6 bases). Germline CDR1 and CDR2: SGHTA and FQGNSA. This CDR3 spans 14 amino acids. Trimming took off 4 bases at V and 12 bases at J, with 19 bases between the two ends. The CDR3 protein is CASSSGLSFLGQFF. In DNA, the CDR3 is TGTGCCAGCAGCTCGGGACTTAGTTTTCTGGGGCAGTTCTTC.

The chain is built from TRBV9 and TRBJ2-3, with 10 bases fitting TRBD2. CDR1 SGDLS and CDR2 YYNGEE come from the germline V gene. Trimming removed 1 base from V and 6 bases from J; junction bases left unmatched: 2. This CDR3 is built from 14 residues. CDR3 DNA: TGTGCCAGCAGCGTACTAGCGGGAGAGGATACGCAGTATTTT. This translates into CASSVLAGEDTQYF.

V usage is TRBV27 and J usage is TRBJ2-3; 9 bases match TRBD1. Germline lookup yields CDR1 MNHEY and CDR2 SMNVEV (reference sequence). J was trimmed by 5 bases and V by 8 bases; bases with no gene match: 8. The length of the CDR3 is 14 residues. The CDR3 DNA reads TGTGCCAGCGGCGACAGGGGGAAGGGAGATACGCAGTATTTT. Translation gives CASGDRGKGDTQYF.

Remarks on this clone: Other DNA variants within this sample encode the same CDR3. The V gene is TRBV28, the J gene TRBJ1-4; 8 bases agree with TRBD1. Germline CDR1 and CDR2: MDHEN and SYDVKM. V lost 1 base and J lost 8; bases outside the gene matches: 6. There are 15 residues in the CDR3. The CDR3 region is CASSLFQGAGEKLFF. The DNA of the CDR3 is TGTGCCAGCAGTTTATTTCAGGGGGCGGGGGAAAAACTGTTTTTT. Full variable domain (missing parts from reference TRBV28 and TRBJ1-4): DVKVTQSSRYLVKRTGEKVFLECVQDMDHENMFWYRQDPGLGLRLIYFSYDVKMKEKGDIPEGYSVSREKKERFSLILESASTNQTSMYLCASSLFQGAGEKLFFGSGTQLSVL.

The chain recombines TRBV28 with TRBJ1-3; 7 bases are a match to TRBD1. Trimming removed 5 bases from V and 0 bases from J; junction bases left unmatched: 4. The CDR3 loop spans 15 amino acids. Germline-derived CDR1 and CDR2 are MDHEN and SYDVKM. The DNA for the CDR3 is TGTGCCAGCAGTGGGGACAGCCCCTCTGGAAACACCATATATTTT. Its protein is CASSGDSPSGNTIYF.

CDR3 protein: CASRLERDTIYF. CDR3 DNA sequence: TGTGCCAGCAGACTGGAGCGGGACACCATATATTTT. The chain is built from TRBV28 and TRBJ1-3; no definite D call. Germline-derived CDR1 and CDR2 are MDHEN and SYDVKM. CDR3 length: 12 residues. The V and J ends lost 6 bases and 8 bases respectively, with 11 bases between them.

The genes are TRBV9 and TRBJ1-3, with TRBD1 as a possible D gene (5 bases). V lost 4 bases to trimming and J lost 0 bases, with 14 bases between them. From germline, CDR1 is SGDLS and CDR2 YYNGEE. CDR3 length equals 16 residues. CDR3 DNA sequence: TGTGCCAGCAGCTCGAGATGGGGCCTCTCTGGAAACACCATATATTTT. It yields the protein CASSSRWGLSGNTIYF.

The chain recombines TRBV7-2 with TRBJ2-1; possibly TRBD2 for D (6 bases). The ends were cut back, 1 base at V and 11 bases at J, with 15 bases in the middle. Germline lookup yields CDR1 SGHTA and CDR2 FQGNSA. The CDR3 totals 14 residues. CDR3 residues: CASSLGRSGVKQFF. DNA for the CDR3: TGTGCCAGCAGCTTAGGCAGATCGGGGGTGAAGCAGTTCTTC.